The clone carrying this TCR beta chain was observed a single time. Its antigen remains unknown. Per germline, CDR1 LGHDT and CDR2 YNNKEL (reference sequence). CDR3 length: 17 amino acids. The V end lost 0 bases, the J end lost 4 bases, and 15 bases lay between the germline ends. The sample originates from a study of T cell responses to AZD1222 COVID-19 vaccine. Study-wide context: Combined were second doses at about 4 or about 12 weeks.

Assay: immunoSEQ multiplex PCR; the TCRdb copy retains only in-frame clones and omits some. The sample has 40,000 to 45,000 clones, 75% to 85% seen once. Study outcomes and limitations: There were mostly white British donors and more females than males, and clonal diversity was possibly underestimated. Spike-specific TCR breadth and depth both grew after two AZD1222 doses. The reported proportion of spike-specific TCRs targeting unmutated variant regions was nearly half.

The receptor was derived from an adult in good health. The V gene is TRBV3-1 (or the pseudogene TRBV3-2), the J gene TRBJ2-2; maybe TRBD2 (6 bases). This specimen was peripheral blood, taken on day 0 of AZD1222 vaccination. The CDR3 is CASSQEGGRHRTGELFF. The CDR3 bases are TGTGCCAGCAGCCAAGAAGGAGGGAGACACCGCACCGGGGAGCTGTTTTTT.